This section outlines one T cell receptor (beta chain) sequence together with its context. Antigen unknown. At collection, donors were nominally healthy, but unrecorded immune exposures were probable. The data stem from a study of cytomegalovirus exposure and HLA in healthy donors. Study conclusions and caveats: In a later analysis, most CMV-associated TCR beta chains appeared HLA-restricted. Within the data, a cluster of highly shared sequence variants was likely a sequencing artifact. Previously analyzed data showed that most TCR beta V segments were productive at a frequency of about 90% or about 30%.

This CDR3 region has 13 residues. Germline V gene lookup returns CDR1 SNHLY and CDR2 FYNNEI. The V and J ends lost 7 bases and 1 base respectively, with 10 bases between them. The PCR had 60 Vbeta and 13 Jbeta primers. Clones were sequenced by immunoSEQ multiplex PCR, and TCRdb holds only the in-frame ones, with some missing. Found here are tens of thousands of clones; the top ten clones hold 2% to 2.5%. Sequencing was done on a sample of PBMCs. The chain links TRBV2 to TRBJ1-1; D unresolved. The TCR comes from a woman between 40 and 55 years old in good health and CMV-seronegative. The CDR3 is CASTLRQNTEAFF. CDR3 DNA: TGTGCCAGCACCCTCAGACAGAACACTGAAGCTTTCTTT.